These T cell receptor beta chains were read from a single sample in a study of a mutant IDH1 vaccine in newly diagnosed glioma. The protocol was immunoSEQ multiplex PCR, while the TCRdb copy is restricted to in-frame clones and leaves out a portion. The sample lists about 12,000 clones, 87% occurring once. Their antigens are not known. The sequences come from PBMCs, collected from a glioma patient whose treatment included an IDH1 peptide vaccine. Receptors originate from a woman aged 40-49 years with glioma. Some clones in this sample may be carry-over from other donors' samples. CDR3s include the opening cysteine and the closing phenylalanine or tryptophan. The order of the fields is D gene, V gene, clone size, J gene, CDR3 protein, CDR3 DNA. D genes are given only for firm matches. For some rows the clone size is stated as once, few or many, or as a class when expanded; others skip it.

.	TRBV19	.	TRBJ2-5	CASSIILATALGTQYF	TGTGCCAGTAGTATAATTCTTGCGACGGCCCTGGGGACCCAGTACTTC
.	TRBV28	once	TRBJ1-5	CASSLSPGTTSQPQHF	TGTGCCAGCAGTTTATCTCCAGGGACGACTAGCCAGCCCCAGCATTTT
TRBD1	TRBV19	.	TRBJ2-5	CASTSDRAEGDVQYF	TGTGCCAGTACCTCCGACAGGGCCGAGGGCGATGTCCAGTACTTC
TRBD1	TRBV19	.	TRBJ1-2	CASSVHRGLANYGYTF	TGTGCCAGTAGTGTCCACAGGGGACTAGCTAACTATGGCTACACCTTC
TRBD2	TRBV29-1	.	TRBJ2-3	CSVAQGGGTDTQYF	TGCAGCGTCGCGCAGGGAGGGGGCACAGATACGCAGTATTTT
.	TRBV7-9	.	TRBJ2-1	CASSPPVGEVSYNEQFF	TGTGCCAGCAGCCCCCCCGTGGGGGAAGTCTCCTACAATGAGCAGTTCTTC
.	TRBV7-8	.	TRBJ2-5	CASSLGSWVEETQYF	TGTGCCAGCAGCTTAGGTTCCTGGGTCGAGGAGACCCAGTACTTC
.	TRBV18	.	TRBJ1-3	CASSPPWGSGNTIYF	TGTGCCAGCTCACCACCGTGGGGCTCTGGAAACACCATATATTTT
TRBD1	TRBV19	.	TRBJ1-1	CASSDRDFATEAFF	TGTGCCAGTAGCGACAGGGATTTTGCCACTGAAGCTTTCTTT
.	TRBV4-2	few	TRBJ2-4	CASSQSEGDIQYF	TGTGCCAGCAGCCAGAGCGAGGGGGACATTCAGTACTTC
.	TRBV7-2	.	TRBJ2-7	CASSLAAGYYEQYF	TGTGCCAGCAGCTTGGCGGCGGGGTATTACGAGCAGTACTTC
.	TRBV27	few	TRBJ2-1	CASNNGGASYNEQFF	TGTGCCAGCAACAACGGGGGAGCGTCCTACAATGAGCAGTTCTTC
.	TRBV7-2	.	TRBJ2-3	CASSYQWVGPGYF	TGTGCCAGCAGCTACCAGTGGGTCGGCCCTGGGTATTTT
.	TRBV7-2	.	TRBJ1-3	CASSLAEATRSGNTIYF	TGTGCCAGCAGCTTAGCTGAGGCCACCCGCTCTGGAAACACCATATATTTT
TRBD1	TRBV6-1	few	TRBJ2-5	CASSEATGGGETQYF	TGTGCCAGCAGTGAAGCAACAGGGGGCGGAGAGACCCAGTACTTC
.	TRBV5-1	.	TRBJ2-2	CASSSDRPNTGELFF	TGCGCCAGCAGCTCGGACAGACCGAACACCGGGGAGCTGTTTTTT
.	TRBV2	.	TRBJ1-1	CASSVNRPDTEAFF	TGTGCCAGCAGTGTGAACAGGCCGGACACTGAAGCTTTCTTT
.	TRBV5-3	.	TRBJ1-1	CARSIRQAVNVEAFF	TGTGCCAGAAGCATACGACAGGCGGTGAACGTCGAAGCTTTCTTT
.	TRBV6-1	.	TRBJ2-6	CASSEVGVVLTF	TGTGCCAGCAGTGAAGTTGGCGTAGTCCTGACTTTC
.	TRBV7-8	.	TRBJ2-7	CASSLSMLGEQYF	TGTGCCAGCAGCTTAAGTATGCTAGGCGAGCAGTACTTC
.	TRBV30	.	TRBJ1-1	CAWSVETVGAFF	TGTGCCTGGAGTGTGGAGACTGTTGGAGCTTTCTTT
.	TRBV19	.	TRBJ2-7	CASSDLYEQYF	TGTGCCAGTAGCGACCTCTACGAGCAGTACTTC
.	TRBV28	.	TRBJ1-1	CASRTAQLYTEAFF	TGTGCCAGCAGGACCGCACAGCTATACACTGAAGCTTTCTTT
.	TRBV5-1	.	TRBJ2-7	CASSLNFYEQYF	TGCGCCAGCAGCCTTAACTTCTACGAGCAGTACTTC
TRBD2	TRBV6-5	.	TRBJ2-3	CASSTSGDPDTQYF	TGTGCCAGCAGTACTAGCGGGGATCCAGATACGCAGTATTTT
.	TRBV9	.	TRBJ1-1	CASSVAVNTEAFF	TGTGCCAGCAGCGTGGCAGTTAACACTGAAGCTTTCTTT
.	TRBV28	.	TRBJ1-3	CASSLFSGNTIYF	TGTGCCAGCAGCCTCTTTTCGGGAAACACCATATATTTT
.	TRBV4-2	.	TRBJ2-2	CASSQAPQVPGELFF	TGTGCCAGCAGCCAAGCTCCCCAGGTTCCCGGGGAGCTGTTTTTT
.	TRBV27	once	TRBJ2-7	CASSEQGASYEQYF	TGTGCCAGCAGTGAACAGGGTGCCTCCTACGAGCAGTACTTC